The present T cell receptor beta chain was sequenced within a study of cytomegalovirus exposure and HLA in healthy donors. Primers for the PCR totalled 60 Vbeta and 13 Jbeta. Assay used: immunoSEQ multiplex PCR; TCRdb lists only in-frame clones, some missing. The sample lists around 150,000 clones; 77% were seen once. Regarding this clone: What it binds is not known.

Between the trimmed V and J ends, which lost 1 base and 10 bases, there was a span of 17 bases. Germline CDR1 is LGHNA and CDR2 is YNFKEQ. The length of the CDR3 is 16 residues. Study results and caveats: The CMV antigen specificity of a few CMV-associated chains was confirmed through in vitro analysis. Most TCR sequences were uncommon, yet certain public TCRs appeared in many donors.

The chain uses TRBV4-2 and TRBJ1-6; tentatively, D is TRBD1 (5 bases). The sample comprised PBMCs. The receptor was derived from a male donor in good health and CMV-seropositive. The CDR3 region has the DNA TGTGCCAGCAGCCAAGGCAACAGGTTTCGTGGATCACCCCTCCACTTT. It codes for CASSQGNRFRGSPLHF.